The 21 T cell receptor beta chains given below trace back to one sample, sequenced in a study of response to subunit inactivated influenza vaccine. TCRdb analysed the RT-PCR reads with MiXCR anew, one entry per CDR3 protein. The table has 180,000 or so distinct CDR3 sequences, more than 10% seen once. These data were also reused for a study on T cells expressing NK-cell markers. Per that paper: It was by 5'RACE template switching with UMIs that TCR beta cDNA was made.

The specimen was CD8+ T cells sorted from PBMCs, collected approximately 13 days after vaccination. The source of these receptors is a man aged 50 to 60 who received an inactivated influenza vaccine.

To note about this clonotype: Its ends do not fully match the called genes, so a read error is possible. The V call is TRBV7-6, the J call TRBJ1-4; D gene unclear. Germline loops: CDR1 SGHVS, CDR2 FNYEAQ. The CDR3 runs 15 residues. The DNA for the CDR3 is TGTGCCAGCAGCTTAGCAGGTGCAACTAATGATAAACTGTTTTTT. Translation gives CASSLAGATNDKLFF.

This clonotype was detected ten times or more. This chain links TRBV12-3 or TRBV12-4 with TRBJ2-3; 13 bases are shared with TRBD2. The CDR3 is 16 amino acids. After removal of 6 bases from V and 5 bases from J, the junction contained 8 bases not matched to a gene. CDR3 sequence (DNA): TGTGCCAGCAGCCGAGTACTAGCGGGAGGGGGAGATACGCAGTATTTT. Its protein product is CASSRVLAGGGDTQYF.

This clonotype was counted a single time. The chain carries TRBV11-2 and TRBJ2-7, with no clear D. CDR3 size: 13 residues. Trimming took off 7 bases at V and 0 bases at J, with 10 bases between the two ends. Germline assignment: CDR1 SGHAT and CDR2 FQNNGV. CDR3 loop: CASTAVSSYEQYF. The CDR3 coding sequence is TGTGCCAGCACGGCGGTGTCCTCCTACGAGCAGTACTTC. The full variable domain, rest sourced from reference TRBV11-2 and TRBJ2-7, is EAGVAQSPRYKIIEKRQSVAFWCNPISGHATLYWYQQILGQGPKLLIQFQNNGVVDDSQLPKDRFSAERLKGVDSTLKIQPAKLEDSAVYLCASTAVSSYEQYFGPGTRLTVT.

The V and J genes are TRBV12-3 or TRBV12-4 and TRBJ1-5; 9 positions match TRBD1. The CDR3 is made up of 14 amino acids. The V and J ends lost 4 bases and 5 bases, in that order; junction bases with no gene match: 3. CDR3 residues: CASSSGQGHQPQHF. As DNA, the CDR3 is TGTGCCAGCAGTTCGGGACAGGGACATCAGCCCCAGCATTTT.

The gene calls are TRBV7-9 and TRBJ2-1, with D possibly being TRBD2 (5 bases). The V gene lost 4 bases and the J gene lost 5 bases, with 15 bases spanning the gap. The CDR3 length is 15 residues. Germline V gene lookup returns CDR1 SEHNR and CDR2 FQNEAQ (reference sequence). The CDR3 DNA follows: TGTGCCAGCAGCTCCCTCTGGAGGCTCGACAATGAGCAGTTCTTC. It specifies CASSSLWRLDNEQFF. The full variable domain, completed using reference TRBV7-9 and TRBJ2-1, is DTGVSQNPRHKITKRGQNVTFRCDPISEHNRLYWYRQTLGQGPEFLTYFQNEAQLEKSRLLSDRFSAERPKGSFSTLEIQRTEQGDSAMYLCASSSLWRLDNEQFFGPGTRLTVL.

This clonotype was picked up a small number of times. This chain uses TRBV7-9 with TRBJ2-1, with 8 bases identical to TRBD1. With 5 bases clipped from V and 8 bases from J, the junction kept 17 bases outside the gene matches. CDR1 is SEHNR, CDR2 FQNEAQ, per germline (reference sequence). CDR3 length equals 17 residues. The CDR3 DNA reads as TGTGCCAGCAGCCTAACCATGGAACGAGACAGGGGATATGAGCAGTTCTTC. Its protein is CASSLTMERDRGYEQFF.

The rearrangement joins TRBV4-3 to TRBJ2-2; D gene unclear. CDR1 and CDR2 (germline): LGHNA, YSLEER. V dropped 0 bases and J dropped 9 bases, with 11 bases sitting between them. There are 14 residues in the CDR3. The CDR3 region is CASSQDPLARELFF. The DNA of the CDR3 is TGCGCCAGCAGCCAAGACCCCCTGGCGCGGGAGCTGTTTTTT.

A note on this clonotype: The junction departs from the called germline gene at one end, perhaps through a read error. V gene TRBV12-3 or TRBV12-4 combines with J gene TRBJ1-6; D gene ambiguous. This CDR3 contains 16 residues. The CDR3 loop reads CASSLAGEFYNSPPHF. CDR3 DNA sequence: TGTGCCAGCAGTTTAGCTGGAGAATTCTATAATTCACCCCCCCACTTT.

The table lists this clonotype with a few counts. The rearrangement joins TRBV28 to TRBJ2-7; weak D call: TRBD1 (5 bases). Trimming took 2 bases from V and 2 from J, leaving 13 bases between them. The V gene's germline CDR1 is MDHEN and CDR2 SYDVKM. The CDR3 is 15 amino acids. The CDR3 coding sequence is TGTGCCAGCAGTTTAATCTTGACAGCGACCTACGAGCAGTACTTC. Its protein is CASSLILTATYEQYF.

This clonotype was recorded a few times. V and J are TRBV7-9 and TRBJ2-5; the D gene is possibly TRBD1 (5 bases). This CDR3 is built from 13 residues. V was clipped by 10 bases and J by 4 bases, with 16 bases between them. Germline V lookup: CDR1 SEHNR, CDR2 FQNEAQ (reference sequence). The CDR3, as DNA: TGTGCCACCCCGCAGGGCGGTGGAGAGACCCAGTACTTC. Amino acid sequence: CATPQGGGETQYF.

This clonotype was observed once. As DNA, the CDR3 is TGTGCCAGCAGCACGCGGGTGGGACCCGATGAAAAACTGTTTTTT. This gives the protein CASSTRVGPDEKLFF. This chain uses TRBV7-6 with TRBJ1-4; a possible D gene is TRBD1 (5 bases). The CDR3 is 15 amino acids. Germline-derived CDR1 and CDR2 are SGHVS and FNYEAQ. Trimming stripped 5 bases from V and 6 bases from J, with 16 bases between. The full variable domain, rest sourced from reference TRBV7-6 and TRBJ1-4, is GAGVSQSPRYKVTKRGQDVALRCDPISGHVSLYWYRQALGQGPEFLTYFNYEAQQDKSGLPNDRFSAERPEGSISTLTIQRTEQRDSAMYRCASSTRVGPDEKLFFGSGTQLSVL.

CDR3 sequence: CASRPRGSNTGELFF. The CDR3 DNA reads as TGTGCCAGCAGACCGAGGGGGTCTAACACCGGGGAGCTGTTTTTT. The chain couples TRBV12-3 or TRBV12-4 to TRBJ2-2, with a weak D call TRBD1 (6 bases). This CDR3 comprises 15 residues. Deletions cut 6 bases from V and 2 bases from J, with 13 bases between.

This clonotype was found many times. The rearrangement links TRBV12-3 or TRBV12-4 to TRBJ2-3; TRBD2 might be the D (6 bases). The CDR3 spans 15 residues. Trimming left V 5 bases short and J 2 bases short, with 14 bases between. CDR3 bases: TGTGCCAGCAGTCCCGACGGGGGACCCACAGATACGCAGTATTTT. Protein sequence: CASSPDGGPTDTQYF.

The sample holds a few counts of this clonotype. The J gene is TRBJ1-2, the V gene TRBV5-5, with D unresolved. The germline V gene encodes CDR1 SGHKS and CDR2 YYEKEE (reference sequence). This CDR3 comprises 14 residues. The V end lost 2 bases, the J end lost 0 bases, and 8 bases lay between the germline ends. This chain's CDR3 is CASSFERSNYGYTF. CDR3 nucleotide sequence: TGTGCCAGCAGCTTCGAACGCTCTAACTATGGCTACACCTTC.

This clonotype has more than one count but fewer than ten. The CDR3 reads CASSFGGGTQETQYF. CDR3 DNA: TGTGCCAGCAGCTTTGGCGGGGGTACCCAAGAGACCCAGTACTTC. The V call is TRBV7-6, the J call TRBJ2-5; 7 bases agree with TRBD2. The CDR3 consists of 15 residues. The V and J ends lost 3 bases and 1 base, in that order; junction bases with no gene match: 5. Germline V gives CDR1 SGHVS, CDR2 FNYEAQ.

The CDR3 protein is CASSERTSGFTGELFF. The CDR3 bases are TGTGCCAGCAGCGAGAGGACTAGCGGGTTCACCGGGGAGCTGTTTTTT. V usage is TRBV7-8 and J usage is TRBJ2-2; 11 positions match TRBD2. Losses at the gene ends were 5 bases for V and 4 bases for J; bases not matched to a gene: 6. CDR1 is SGHVS and CDR2 is FQNEAQ in the germline V gene. The CDR3 is 16 residues long.

This clonotype turned up a few times. V gene TRBV5-1 combines with J gene TRBJ1-2; possibly TRBD1 for D (6 bases). The V and J ends lost 0 bases and 6 bases respectively, with 9 bases between them. Germline CDR1 SGHRS, CDR2 YFSETQ. The CDR3 sequence is 13 residues long. CDR3 loop: CASSLEGVDGYTF. The CDR3, as DNA: TGCGCCAGCAGCTTGGAGGGGGTAGATGGCTACACCTTC.

This chain connects TRBV6-1 to TRBJ1-1; no reliable D call. From germline, CDR1 is MNHNS and CDR2 SASEGT. Trimming took 2 bases from V and 8 from J, leaving 12 bases between them. The CDR3 consists of 13 residues. CDR3 in DNA: TGTGCCAGCAGTGAACAATTAACACGAGAAGCTTTCTTT. Translation gives CASSEQLTREAFF.

The V call is TRBV6-1, the J call TRBJ2-7; 8 bases fit TRBD1. Trimming at V came to 2 bases and at J to 5 bases, leaving 5 bases not matched to a gene. This CDR3 has 14 amino acids. CDR1 is MNHNS and CDR2 is SASEGT in the germline V gene. CDR3: CASSEQDRADEQYF. The DNA for the CDR3 is TGTGCCAGCAGTGAACAGGACAGGGCCGACGAGCAGTACTTC.

The chain is built from TRBV14 and TRBJ2-7; D might be TRBD1 or TRBD2, each matching 5 bases. The CDR3 loop spans 16 amino acids. Between the trimmed V and J ends, which lost 1 base and 0 bases, there was a span of 13 bases. Germline V gene sequence: CDR1 SGHDN, CDR2 FVKESK. CDR3 sequence (DNA): TGTGCCAGCAGCCAAGGGTTCGGGACGGGCTCCTACGAGCAGTACTTC. It yields the protein CASSQGFGTGSYEQYF.

The chain combines TRBV29-1 with TRBJ2-2, with 9 bases that match TRBD1. The CDR3 has 16 amino acids. Germline values: CDR1 SQVTM, CDR2 ANQGSEA. Trimming cost V 0 bases and J 7 bases; bases outside gene matches: 9. The CDR3 sequence is CSVEDLGQGGIGELFF. The CDR3 DNA sequence: TGCAGCGTTGAAGATTTGGGACAGGGCGGAATCGGGGAGCTGTTTTTT.